This TCR beta chain is from a study of T cell responses to AZD1222 COVID-19 vaccine. Whole-study results and caveats: Possibly, clonal diversity was underestimated; donors were largely white British and included more females. Only a handful of AZD1222 recipients were seropositive at baseline. Regions 160-218 and 743-854 dominated among vaccine-associated CD4 TCRs spanning spike. Only after the peak T cell response were repertoires sampled.

Data came from immunoSEQ multiplex PCR; TCRdb stores just in-frame clones and leaves some out. The data hold about 110,000 clones, with roughly 90% observed a single time. Trimming took 0 bases from V and 7 from J, leaving 12 bases between them. CDR1 MNHEY and CDR2 SVGAGI come from the germline V gene. The CDR3 loop spans 14 amino acids. Notes on this clone: Antigen specificity is unknown.

The sample here was peripheral blood, taken on day 0 of MenACWY control vaccination. The chain links TRBV6-5 to TRBJ1-1; D is unresolved. This TCR was sampled from an adult in good health. The DNA for the CDR3 is TGTGCCAGCAGTTACTCGAAGGGCCGGCTTGAAGCTTTCTTT. Translated, it gives CASSYSKGRLEAFF.